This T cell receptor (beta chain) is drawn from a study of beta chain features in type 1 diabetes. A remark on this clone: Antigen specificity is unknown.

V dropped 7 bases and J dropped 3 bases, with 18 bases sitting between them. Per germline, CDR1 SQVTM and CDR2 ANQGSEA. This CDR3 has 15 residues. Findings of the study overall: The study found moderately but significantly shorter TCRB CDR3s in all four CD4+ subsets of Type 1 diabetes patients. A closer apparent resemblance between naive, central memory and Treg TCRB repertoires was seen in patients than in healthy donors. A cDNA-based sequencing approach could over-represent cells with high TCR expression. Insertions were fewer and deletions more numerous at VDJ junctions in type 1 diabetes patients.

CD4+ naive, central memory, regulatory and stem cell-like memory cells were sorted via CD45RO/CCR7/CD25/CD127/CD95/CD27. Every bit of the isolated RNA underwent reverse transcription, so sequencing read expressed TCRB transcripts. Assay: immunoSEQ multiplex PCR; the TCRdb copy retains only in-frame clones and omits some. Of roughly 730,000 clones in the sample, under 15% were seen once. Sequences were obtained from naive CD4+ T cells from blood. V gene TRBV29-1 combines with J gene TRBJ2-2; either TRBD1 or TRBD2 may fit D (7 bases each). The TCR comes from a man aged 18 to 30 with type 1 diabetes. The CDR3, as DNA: TGCAGCGCCCGGGGGGAGCAGGGGGACACCGGGGAGCTGTTTTTT. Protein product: CSARGEQGDTGELFF.